This TCR beta chain was captured in a study of T cell repertoires in aging, cancer and after chemotherapy. A mixed TRB-A/B primer pool amplified rearranged TRB by multiplex touch-down PCR. TCRdb independently ran MiXCR on the multiplex PCR reads; one entry per CDR3 protein. The sample carries thousands of distinct CDR3 sequences, about half recorded once. Amplification of TCR beta used genomic DNA extracted from peripheral blood. The sample holds a few counts of this clonotype. Its antigen is as yet unknown. CDR1 is DFQATT and CDR2 is SNEGSKA in the germline V gene (reference sequence). The CDR3 covers 13 residues. The ends were cut back, 6 bases at V and 2 bases at J, with 11 bases in the middle. Whole-study results and caveats: Loss of evenness, beyond lost richness, contributed to age-related TCR diversity decline in cancer patients.

J is TRBJ1-5 and V is TRBV20-1; tentative D call: TRBD1 (6 bases). Source material: blood. The receptor was derived from a human donor with a solid tumor. CDR3 in amino acids: CSAPRGGNQPQHF. The CDR3 coding sequence is TGCAGTGCCCCAAGGGGGGGCAATCAGCCCCAGCATTTT.